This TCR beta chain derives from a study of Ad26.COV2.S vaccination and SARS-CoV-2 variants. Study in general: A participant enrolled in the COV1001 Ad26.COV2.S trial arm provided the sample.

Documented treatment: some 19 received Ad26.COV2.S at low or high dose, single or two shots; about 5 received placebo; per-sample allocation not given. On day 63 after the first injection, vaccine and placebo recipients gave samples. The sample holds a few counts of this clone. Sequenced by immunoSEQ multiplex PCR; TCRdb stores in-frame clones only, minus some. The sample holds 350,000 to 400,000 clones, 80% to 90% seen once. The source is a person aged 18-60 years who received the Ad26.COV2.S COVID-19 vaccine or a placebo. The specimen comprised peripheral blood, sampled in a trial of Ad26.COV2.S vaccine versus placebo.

Here the CDR3 DNA reads TGTGCCAGCAGCCTACTTACCTATAATTCACCCCTCCACTTT. This translates into CASSLLTYNSPLHF. The chain links TRBV3-1 (or the pseudogene TRBV3-2) to TRBJ1-6, with D unresolved. In germline, CDR1 is LGHDT, CDR2 YNNKEL (reference sequence). V lost 4 bases and J lost 2, with 6 bases in between. This CDR3 has 14 residues.